This TCR beta chain was recovered during a study of T cells in Graves' hyperthyroidism and ophthalmopathy. Study-wide results and caveats: A model using 13 V-J features told ophthalmopathy apart from stable hyperthyroidism.

Researchers amplified the TCR beta CDR3 regions from RNA transcripts. With the HTBI primer set, the TCR CDR3 went through a first round of RT-PCR. TCRdb reprocessed the multiplex PCR reads with MiXCR, giving one entry per CDR3 protein. The table records around 520,000 distinct CDR3 sequences, less than 25% of them present only once. It was uncontrolled infection, other autoimmune disease, pregnancy or lactation that excluded patients. Using around 10 ml of fresh peripheral blood, PBMCs were prepared. The V end lost 6 bases, the J end lost 6 bases, and 9 bases lay between the germline ends. The CDR3 spans 11 residues. This clonotype was seen many times. Its antigen is unidentified.

The chain uses TRBV12-3 or TRBV12-4 and TRBJ2-7; a possible D gene is TRBD2 (5 bases). Sequenced: blood. The receptor was isolated from a woman aged 30 to 39 with Graves' ophthalmopathy. CDR3 in amino acids: CASSPGSEQYF. In DNA form, the CDR3 reads TGTGCCAGCAGCCCGGGGAGCGAGCAGTACTTC.